A single TCR beta chain is shown here with its context. Antigen unknown. The sample comes from a study of cytomegalovirus exposure and HLA in healthy donors. The wider study: Falling in the Caucasian-associated ancestry cluster were 81% of under 450 genotyped donors.

The study, taken as a whole, reports: When a later analysis was performed, an Asian-associated ancestry cluster reportedly had fewer N-insertions than the approximately 600-donor mean.

PCR employed 60 Vbeta and 13 Jbeta primers. Some clones are missing from TCRdb's copy, which holds only in-frame ones; the method was immunoSEQ multiplex PCR. This table has some 160,000 clones, approximately 88% appearing once. The V segment lost 4 bases and the J segment 2 bases; nucleotides outside the gene matches: 4. Germline V gene lookup returns CDR1 MGHRA and CDR2 YSYEKL. CDR3 length equals 15 residues. Sequenced input: PBMCs. The V and J genes are TRBV4-1 and TRBJ2-1; 8 bases align to TRBD2. The TCR sequence derives from a woman aged 18 to 35 in good health and CMV-seronegative. DNA for the CDR3: TGCGCCAGCAGCCTTAGCGGGGCCCCCTACAATGAGCAGTTCTTC. It translates to CASSLSGAPYNEQFF.